The clone carrying this T cell receptor beta chain was seen once. Assay: immunoSEQ multiplex PCR; the TCRdb copy retains only in-frame clones and omits some. The sample has 150,000 to 200,000 clones; 96% are singletons. This record belongs to a study of cytomegalovirus exposure and HLA in healthy donors. The donors were in the 120-subject validation cohort, distinct from the roughly 720-subject first cohort. This CDR3 is built from 12 residues. CDR1 MNHNS and CDR2 SASEGT come from the germline V gene. V lost 5 bases to trimming and J lost 7 bases, with 11 bases between them. The source of this sequence is a woman aged 18-30 years in good health and CMV-seronegative. The chain joins TRBV6-1 to TRBJ1-2; D gene ambiguous. Material for sequencing was PBMCs. The CDR3 loop reads CASSKQSIGYTF. CDR3 sequence (DNA): TGTGCCAGCAGTAAACAGAGTATTGGCTACACCTTC.